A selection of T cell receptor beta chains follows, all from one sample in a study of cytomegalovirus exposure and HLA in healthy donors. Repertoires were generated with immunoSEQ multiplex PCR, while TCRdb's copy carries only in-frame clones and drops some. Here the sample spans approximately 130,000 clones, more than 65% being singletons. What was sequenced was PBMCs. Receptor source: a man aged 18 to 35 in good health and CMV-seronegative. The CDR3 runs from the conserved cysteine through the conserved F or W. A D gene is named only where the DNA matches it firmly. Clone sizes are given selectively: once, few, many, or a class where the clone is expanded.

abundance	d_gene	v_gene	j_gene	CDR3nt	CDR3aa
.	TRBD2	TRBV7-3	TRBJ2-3	TGTGCCAGCAGCCCCGCGGGGGGGCGGGCAGATACGCAGTATTTT	CASSPAGGRADTQYF
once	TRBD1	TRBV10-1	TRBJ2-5	TGCGCCAGCACATGGACAGGTCCAAAGGAGACCCAGTACTTC	CASTWTGPKETQYF
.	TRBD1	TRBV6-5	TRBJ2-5	TGTGCCAGCAGTACCGACAGGGGGGGGACCCAGTACTTC	CASSTDRGGTQYF
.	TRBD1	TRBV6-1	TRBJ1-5	TGTGCCAGCAGGTTGGACAGGTCCCAGCCCCAGCATTTT	CASRLDRSQPQHF
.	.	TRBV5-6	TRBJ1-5	TGTGCCAGCAGCTTGGAAGGCAGGGGAAGGAGCAATCAGCCCCAGCATTTT	CASSLEGRGRSNQPQHF
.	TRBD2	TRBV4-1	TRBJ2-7	TGCGCCAGCAGCCAAGGTTTAGCGGGGGTCTCTGAGCAGTACTTC	CASSQGLAGVSEQYF
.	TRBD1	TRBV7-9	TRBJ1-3	TGTGCCTCGCAGGGGGACAGCCGATTTGGAAACACCATATATTTT	CASQGDSRFGNTIYF
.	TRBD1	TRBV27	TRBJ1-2	TGTGCCAGCAGTACCTGGGACAGGATGGACTATGGCTACACCTTC	CASSTWDRMDYGYTF
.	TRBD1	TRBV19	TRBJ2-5	TGTGCCAGTAGTCTCTCCGGGACAGGGAGTAAGCAAGAGACCCAGTACTTC	CASSLSGTGSKQETQYF
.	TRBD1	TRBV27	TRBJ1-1	TGTGCCAGCAGTTTATCGCGTCCGGGACAGGGGGCGGGTGAAGCTTTCTTT	CASSLSRPGQGAGEAFF
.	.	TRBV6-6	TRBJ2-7	TGTGCCAGCAGTCCCCCTCGGGGGACTTATATCTACGAGCAGTACTTC	CASSPPRGTYIYEQYF
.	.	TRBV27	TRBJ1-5	TGTGCCAGCAGTGTCGACCGGGGGTCCCAGCCCCAGCATTTT	CASSVDRGSQPQHF
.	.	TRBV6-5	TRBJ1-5	TGTGCCAGCAGTGAAATCTACGATCAGCCCCAGCATTTT	CASSEIYDQPQHF
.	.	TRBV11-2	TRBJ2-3	TGTGCCAGCAGCTTAGATCTGGGGGGATTATTGGGAGATACGCAGTATTTT	CASSLDLGGLLGDTQYF
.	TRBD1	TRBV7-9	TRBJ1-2	TGTGCCAGCAGCAATGAGGACAGGGGGGTCTATGGCTACACCTTC	CASSNEDRGVYGYTF
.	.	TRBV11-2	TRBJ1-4	TGTGCCAGCAGCGCGACAGGAACTAATGAAAAACTGTTTTTT	CASSATGTNEKLFF
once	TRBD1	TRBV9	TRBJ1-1	TGTGCCAGCAGCGTAGGCCACAGGGGTGCCAATGAAGCTTTCTTT	CASSVGHRGANEAFF
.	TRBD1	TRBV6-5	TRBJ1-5	TGTGCCAGCAGAGAACAGGGGGCTGGGCAGCCCCAGCATTTT	CASREQGAGQPQHF
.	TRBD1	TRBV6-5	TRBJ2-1	TGTGCCAGCAGTTCCTCCAGGGGGCTCATCAATGAGCAGTTCTTC	CASSSSRGLINEQFF
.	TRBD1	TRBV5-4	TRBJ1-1	TGTGCCAGCAGCTTGGAGGGGGCAGGGGCAGCTTTCTTT	CASSLEGAGAAFF
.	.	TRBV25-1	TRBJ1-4	TGTGCCAGCAGTGAATCCTTGACAGCCCAGTGGGGTGAAAAACTGTTTTTT	CASSESLTAQWGEKLFF
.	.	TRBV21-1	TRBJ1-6	TGTGCCAGCTCCCAACATCCACTCCCCCATCCCAGGGTAGGCTATAATTCACCCCTCCACTTT	CASSQHPLPHPRVGYNSPLHF
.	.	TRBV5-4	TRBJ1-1	TGTGCCAGCAGCTTCGGGGTCGGGAACACTGAAGCTTTCTTT	CASSFGVGNTEAFF
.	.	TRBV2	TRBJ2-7	TGTGCCAGCAGACCTGGAGGCTCCTACGAGCAGTACTTC	CASRPGGSYEQYF
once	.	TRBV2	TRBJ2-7	TGTGCCAGCACCGGCGGACAGTCCGCCGAGCAGTACTTC	CASTGGQSAEQYF
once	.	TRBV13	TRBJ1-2	TGTGCCAGCAGCCTTGACAGACTGAGTAACTATGGCTACACCTTC	CASSLDRLSNYGYTF
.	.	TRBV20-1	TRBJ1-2	TGCAGTGCTTTCCGGGAATCTGGCTACACCTTC	CSAFRESGYTF
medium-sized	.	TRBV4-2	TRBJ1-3	TGTGCCAGCAGCCAAGATCCGAGTTATGGAAACACCATATATTTT	CASSQDPSYGNTIYF
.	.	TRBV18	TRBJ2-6	TGTGCCAGCTCACCCCAGGGAACCGACGTCCTGACTTTC	CASSPQGTDVLTF
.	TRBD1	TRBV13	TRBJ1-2	TGTGCCAGCAGCCTACAGGGGGCGTACTATGGCTACACCTTC	CASSLQGAYYGYTF
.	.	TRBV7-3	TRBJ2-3	TGTGCCAGCAGCTCTCACAACGCAGATACGCAGTATTTT	CASSSHNADTQYF
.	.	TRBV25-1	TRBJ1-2	TGTGCCAGCAGTGAAGGGGGCGGGGGGGGCTACACCTTC	CASSEGGGGGYTF
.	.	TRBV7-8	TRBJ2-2	TGTGCCAGCAGAACCCAGACGAACACCGGGGAGCTGTTTTTT	CASRTQTNTGELFF
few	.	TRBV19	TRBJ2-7	TGTGCCAGTAGGGAAGACAGTCCGTCCTACGAGCAGTACTTC	CASREDSPSYEQYF
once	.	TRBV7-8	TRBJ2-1	TGTGCCAGCAGCGCCCCCCGGGACACCTTGAGCTCCTACAATGAGCAGTTCTTC	CASSAPRDTLSSYNEQFF
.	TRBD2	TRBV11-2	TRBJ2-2	TGTGCCAGCAGCTTAACCGGGGGGGCCGGCGGGGAGCTGTTTTTT	CASSLTGGAGGELFF
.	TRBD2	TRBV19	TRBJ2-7	TGTGCCAGTACAGATTACGGGGGGTACGAGCAGTACTTC	CASTDYGGYEQYF
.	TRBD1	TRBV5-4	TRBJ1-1	TGTGCCAGCAGCTTGCGGACAGGGGGGTGTGAAGCTTTCTTT	CASSLRTGGCEAFF
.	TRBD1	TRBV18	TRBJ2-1	TGTGCCAGCTCACCGGGACAGGCACCCAATGAGCAGTTCTTC	CASSPGQAPNEQFF
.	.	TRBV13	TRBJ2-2	TGTGCCTCCCAGGGCCGAACCGGGGAGCTGTTTTTT	CASQGRTGELFF